The source of this TCR beta chain is a study of blood T cells in healthy people across ages. Points from the study as a whole: Donors of long life had a larger count of naive CD4+ cells and greater diversity than aged donors.

It was with a sample-barcoded 5' primer and a J-beta primer mix that a second PCR of about 7 to 12 cycles was run. TCRdb ran MiXCR on the 5' RACE reads and lists one entry per CDR3 protein. This table holds around 800,000 distinct CDR3 sequences, 50% to 65% found once. The CDR3 extends over 15 amino acids. Germline CDR1 reads MNHEY; CDR2 reads SMNVEV (reference sequence). This clonotype was observed at least ten times. The antigen remains undetermined. The TCR was taken from an elderly man in good health. The source material was blood. This rearrangement joins TRBV27 to TRBJ2-5; weak D call: TRBD1 (6 bases). The J call is uncertain, as TRBJ2-7 better fits the DNA end. CDR3 loop: CASRIEQGSWNEQYF. The CDR3 coding sequence is TGTGCCAGCAGAATTGAACAGGGAAGTTGGAACGAGCAGTACTTC.